These T cell receptor beta chains were read from a single sample in a study of T cells in Graves' hyperthyroidism and ophthalmopathy. TCRdb reprocessed the multiplex PCR reads with MiXCR, giving one entry per CDR3 protein. The sample holds roughly 630,000 distinct CDR3 sequences, about a sixth seen once. The source material was blood. These receptors originate from a woman in her twenties or thirties with Graves' hyperthyroidism. The CDR3 runs from the conserved cysteine through the conserved F or W. Each record gives: clone size, D gene, J gene, V gene, CDR3 protein, CDR3 DNA. The D gene is left open where the match is weak. Expanded clones get a size class; other rows say once, few or many, or leave the size out.

- | - | TRBJ1-5 | TRBV19 | CASSIDQTGGPRQPQHF | TGTGCCAGTAGTATAGATCAGACAGGTGGTCCGCGTCAGCCCCAGCATTTT
many | - | TRBJ2-7 | TRBV30 | CAWGTGPYEQYF | TGTGCCTGGGGGACCGGACCCTACGAGCAGTACTTC
- | - | TRBJ2-4 | TRBV7-3 | CASSSTSQNIQYF | TGTGCCAGCAGCTCGACGTCTCAAAACATTCAGTACTTC
- | - | TRBJ1-4 | TRBV12-3/TRBV12-4 | CASLGHPNEKLFF | TGTGCCAGCTTGGGACACCCTAATGAAAAACTGTTTTTT
- | TRBD2 | TRBJ2-5 | TRBV11-2 | CASRTDLAGTGYF | TGTGCCAGCAGGACGGATCTAGCGGGAACCGGATACTTC
many | - | TRBJ1-1 | TRBV19 | CASSIVQGSTEAFF | TGTGCCAGTAGTATAGTTCAGGGGAGCACTGAAGCTTTCTTT
- | TRBD1 | TRBJ2-3 | TRBV7-8 | CASSLDEAGGTDTQYF | TGTGCCAGCAGCTTAGACGAAGCAGGGGGTACAGATACGCAGTATTTT
many | - | TRBJ2-1 | TRBV30 | CAWRGASEQFF | TGTGCCTGGAGGGGAGCCAGTGAGCAGTTCTTC
few | TRBD1 | TRBJ1-4 | TRBV7-9 | CASSPTQGVTTNEKLFF | TGTGCCAGCAGCCCAACTCAGGGGGTAACAACTAATGAAAAACTGTTTTTT
few | TRBD1 | TRBJ1-2 | TRBV20-1 | CSARDGGQSRQGDGYTF | TGCAGTGCTAGAGATGGGGGGCAGAGTCGACAGGGGGATGGCTACACCTTC
few | - | TRBJ2-7 | TRBV28 | CASRFQGVSYEQYF | TGTGCCAGCAGGTTCCAGGGAGTCTCCTACGAGCAGTACTTC
few | TRBD1 | TRBJ1-5 | TRBV19 | CATTDRQSRVNQPQHF | TGTGCCACCACGGACAGGCAATCCCGCGTCAATCAGCCCCAGCATTTT
many | - | TRBJ2-1 | TRBV30 | CAWNPRGMFSSYNEQFF | TGTGCCTGGAACCCAAGAGGCATGTTTAGCTCCTACAATGAGCAGTTCTTC
few | - | TRBJ2-1 | TRBV19 | CASSIADRGLLAGVNEQFF | TGTGCCAGTAGTATTGCGGACAGGGGGCTACTAGCGGGAGTCAATGAGCAGTTCTTC
few | - | TRBJ2-6 | TRBV10-3 | CAIAGTVSSGANVLTF | TGTGCCATCGCCGGGACCGTTAGCTCTGGGGCCAACGTCCTGACTTTC
- | - | TRBJ1-1 | TRBV7-9 | CASSWQQSEAFF | TGTGCCAGCAGCTGGCAACAGTCTGAAGCTTTCTTT
- | - | TRBJ1-5 | TRBV7-2 | CASSLVENQPQHF | TGTGCCAGCAGCTTAGTAGAAAATCAGCCCCAGCATTTT
few | - | TRBJ2-5 | TRBV6-1 | CASRGRRGQETQYF | TGTGCCAGCAGGGGCAGGAGGGGCCAAGAGACCCAGTACTTC
few | - | TRBJ2-7 | TRBV24-1 | CATSDLHPGRGVNYEQYF | TGTGCCACCAGTGATTTGCACCCGGGCAGGGGAGTAAACTACGAGCAGTACTTC
many | - | TRBJ2-7 | TRBV20-1 | CSARDGGTGPSYEQYF | TGCAGTGCTAGAGATGGAGGGACCGGGCCTAGCTACGAGCAGTACTTC
many | TRBD1 | TRBJ1-1 | TRBV6-1 | CASRGQVNTEAFF | TGTGCCAGCAGGGGACAGGTGAACACTGAAGCTTTCTTT
many | - | TRBJ1-1 | TRBV30 | CAWRQTNTEAFF | TGTGCCTGGCGACAGACGAACACTGAAGCTTTCTTT
- | TRBD1 | TRBJ2-1 | TRBV25-1 | CASSGWTGQNIQFF | TGTGCCAGCAGTGGGTGGACAGGGCAAAACATTCAGTTCTTC
few | - | TRBJ1-2 | TRBV2 | CASSVGRAATYGYTF | TGTGCCAGCAGTGTCGGGAGGGCTGCTACTTATGGCTACACCTTC
few | - | TRBJ2-7 | TRBV29-1 | CSVEAKGEPYEQYF | TGCAGCGTTGAAGCCAAGGGGGAGCCCTACGAGCAGTACTTC
- | TRBD1 | TRBJ1-2 | TRBV29-1 | CSVARQGVVYGYTF | TGCAGCGTAGCACGACAGGGGGTGGTTTATGGCTACACCTTC
many | - | TRBJ2-1 | TRBV11-2 | CASSLEGEQFF | TGTGCCAGCAGCTTAGAGGGCGAGCAGTTCTTC
- | TRBD2 | TRBJ2-7 | TRBV4-1 | CASSQSEAGVYEQYF | TGCGCCAGCAGCCAATCCGAGGCGGGGGTCTACGAGCAGTACTTC
many | - | TRBJ2-1 | TRBV2 | CASSETVWYNEQFF | TGTGCCAGCAGTGAAACGGTATGGTACAATGAGCAGTTCTTC
- | - | TRBJ2-1 | TRBV5-1 | CASRSSKFF | TGCGCCAGCAGGTCTAGTAAGTTCTTC
few | - | TRBJ2-7 | TRBV6-1 | CASNSGSWEQYF | TGTGCCAGCAACTCAGGGTCGTGGGAGCAGTACTTC
- | - | TRBJ1-4 | TRBV6-1 | CASSTGLYEKLFF | TGTGCCAGCAGTACAGGGTTGTACGAAAAACTGTTTTTT
- | TRBD1 | TRBJ1-2 | TRBV29-1 | CSVGRGSGYGYTF | TGCAGCGTTGGCAGGGGGTCGGGGTATGGCTACACCTTC
many | TRBD2 | TRBJ2-3 | TRBV18 | CASSPGSGSMTDTQYF | TGTGCCAGCTCACCAGGAAGCGGGAGTATGACAGATACGCAGTATTTT
- | TRBD2 | TRBJ2-7 | TRBV12-3/TRBV12-4 | CAGSLGLAGSYEQYF | TGTGCCGGCAGCCTTGGGCTAGCGGGCTCCTACGAGCAGTACTTC
few | TRBD2 | TRBJ2-7 | TRBV5-1 | CASSLTQREGLGEQYF | TGCGCCAGCAGCTTGACCCAGCGGGAGGGATTGGGCGAGCAGTACTTC
many | - | TRBJ1-1 | TRBV27 | CASSLSMNTEAFF | TGTGCCAGCAGCTTATCAATGAACACTGAAGCTTTCTTT
few | TRBD2 | TRBJ2-1 | TRBV27 | CASSSLRLAEGSLWDEQFF | TGTGCCAGCAGTTCGCTGAGACTAGCGGAGGGATCATTGTGGGATGAGCAGTTCTTC
many | TRBD2 | TRBJ2-1 | TRBV18 | CASSPWLAGGAEQFF | TGTGCCAGCTCACCCTGGCTAGCGGGAGGGGCGGAGCAGTTCTTC
many | TRBD2 | TRBJ2-1 | TRBV5-1 | CASHSGSTYNEQFF | TGCGCCAGCCATAGCGGGAGCACTTACAATGAGCAGTTCTTC
few | TRBD1 | TRBJ1-2 | TRBV6-6 | CASSYSPMDRGHYGYTF | TGTGCCAGCAGTTACTCCCCAATGGACAGGGGGCACTATGGCTACACCTTC
- | - | TRBJ1-1 | TRBV5-4 | CASSSHPQGSTEAFF | TGTGCCAGCAGCTCCCATCCCCAGGGGAGCACTGAAGCTTTCTTT
- | TRBD1 | TRBJ2-1 | TRBV6-1 | CASSRTGGYEQFF | TGTGCCAGCTCAAGGACAGGCGGGTACGAGCAGTTCTTC
many | - | TRBJ1-2 | TRBV3-1 | CASSPVEGTTYGYTF | TGTGCCAGCAGCCCCGTCGAGGGGACGACTTATGGCTACACCTTC
many | - | TRBJ2-7 | TRBV12-3/TRBV12-4 | CASSLGGDPAYEQYF | TGTGCCAGCAGTTTAGGGGGAGATCCGGCCTACGAGCAGTACTTC
- | TRBD2 | TRBJ2-3 | TRBV7-3 | CASSVTSGSRTDTQYF | TGTGCCAGCAGCGTCACTAGCGGGAGCCGGACGGATACGCAGTATTTT
many | - | TRBJ2-1 | TRBV11-2 | CASSPGTAQGYEQFF | TGTGCCAGCAGCCCGGGGACTGCCCAGGGTTATGAGCAGTTCTTC
many | - | TRBJ1-4 | TRBV6-1 | CASRGDATNEKLFF | TGTGCCAGCAGAGGAGATGCAACTAATGAAAAACTGTTTTTT
few | TRBD2 | TRBJ2-7 | TRBV11-3 | CASSLVYGSGNEQYF | TGTGCCAGCAGCTTAGTGTACGGGAGCGGGAACGAGCAGTACTTC
few | - | TRBJ1-2 | TRBV5-6 | CASSFGGSNGYTF | TGTGCCAGCAGCTTCGGAGGGTCGAATGGCTACACCTTC